This record looks at one T cell receptor beta chain sequence and its context. Its antigen specificity is not known. The input lacks base qualities; no much larger clone sits a single base away. TCRbeta CDR3 regions were amplified from genomic DNA using the immunoSEQ Assay, a bias-controlled multiplex PCR. Turning to the authors' computational methods: The number of nucleated cells in each sample was estimated from the amplification of reference gene primers within the assay. To quantify the absolute abundance of each unique TCRbeta CDR3 rearrangement, sequence reads were collapsed and filtered. For each sample, productive Simpson clonality was calculated by taking the square root of Simpson's diversity index across productive rearrangements. What TCRdb holds here is the immuneACCESS table cut down to in-frame rearrangements. Part of the clones is not present; checked against another copy, under half of the missing clones reflect an unresolved V gene, and the others are unexplained. V, J and clone size are taken as reported in that table, and D and trimming were inferred from the DNA itself. The sample profile shows just under 350,000 clones; 80% to 90% of them were found once. The biggest ten clones account for 2.5% to 3% of the sample.

These data belong to a study of blood T cell repertoires in COVID-19 (dated by TCRdb to about 2020). At the level of the whole study: Samples covering the acute and convalescent phases of COVID-19 were provided by collaborators in the United States, Italy and Spain. The samples were drawn from the first 160 participants of the ongoing ImmuneRACE study and from some 1,300 subjects provided by 6 global collaborators. The prospective study material was composed of cDNA or gDNA derived from T cells, B-cell-depleted T cells, or PBMCs. Where HLA class I and class II types were available, the types were taken from metadata supplied by the sample provider, not from assay-based typing. The sample metadata nearly always contained a de-identified subject ID, COVID-19 status, age in years and sex. A freely available public database, intended as a resource for researchers studying the immune response to SARS-CoV-2, is where the repertoires were released. Subjects who had been exposed to COVID-19, were actively infected with it, or had recovered from it provided the deeply sampled blood TCRbeta repertoires that made up the dataset. The paper's findings and limits, for the study overall: Clinical and demographic metadata were provided uncurated, with the amount varying by source and participant.

Whole blood was collected in K2EDTA tubes by collaborating institutions according to the institutions' own protocols. Collaborator samples were shipped for TCRbeta analysis as frozen whole blood, isolated PBMCs, or DNA extracted from either sample type. From the cysteine up to the phenylalanine, the CDR3 has a length of 16 residues. Kept here is only the CDR3 DNA, which spans 48 bases and is read in frame from base 1. For CDR1 and CDR2, the germline V gene lists SGHTA and FQGTGA. V loses 5 bases, J loses 4 bases, and the germline ends lie 18 bases apart. This receptor was identified in a man aged 25 to 45 with active or convalescent COVID-19. In this chain, TRBV7-3 is recombined with TRBJ2-1; TRBD2 is a weak D gene call, 6 bases matching. Sequencing was done on a sample of peripheral blood. The nucleotide sequence reads as follows: TGTGCCAGCAGCCCCCCTCCGGGAGTAGGTTACAATGAGCAGTTCTTC. This codes for CASSPPPGVGYNEQFF.